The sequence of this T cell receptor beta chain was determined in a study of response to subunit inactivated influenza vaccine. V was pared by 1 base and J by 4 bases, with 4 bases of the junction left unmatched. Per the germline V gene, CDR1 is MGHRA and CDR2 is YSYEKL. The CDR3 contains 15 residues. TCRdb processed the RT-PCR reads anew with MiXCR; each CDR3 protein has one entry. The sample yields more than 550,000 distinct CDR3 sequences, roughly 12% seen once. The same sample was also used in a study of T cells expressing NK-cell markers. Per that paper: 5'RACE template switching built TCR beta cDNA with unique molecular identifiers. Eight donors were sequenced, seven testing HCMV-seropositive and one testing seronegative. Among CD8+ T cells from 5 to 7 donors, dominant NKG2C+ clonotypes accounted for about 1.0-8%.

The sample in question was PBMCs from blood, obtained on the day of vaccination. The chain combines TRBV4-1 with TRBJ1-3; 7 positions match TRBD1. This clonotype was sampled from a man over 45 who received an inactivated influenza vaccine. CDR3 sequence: CASSQGQGSGNTIYF. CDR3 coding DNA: TGCGCCAGCAGCCAAGGACAGGGTTCAGGAAACACCATATATTTT.